A single sample is the source of the 22 T cell receptor beta chains below, sequenced in a study of CD8+ T cells in alopecia areata. Extracted from the samples, RNA was reverse transcribed into cDNA to serve as the sequencing template. The data were produced by immunoSEQ multiplex PCR, yet TCRdb's version contains in-frame clones alone and is incomplete. The data show 200,000 or so clones, 45% to 70% seen once. The specimen sequenced was CD8+ T cells sorted from blood. These receptors originate from a human donor in good health.

This clone has a handful of counts. The chain carries TRBV4-1 and TRBJ2-6; possibly TRBD1 for D (6 bases). The length of the CDR3 is 17 residues. V dropped 1 base and J dropped 0 bases, with 10 bases sitting between them. Per the germline V gene, CDR1 is MGHRA and CDR2 is YSYEKL. CDR3 sequence reads: CASSQGDNHSGANVLTF. DNA of the CDR3: TGCGCCAGCAGCCAAGGGGACAATCACTCTGGGGCCAACGTCCTGACTTTC.

The chain carries TRBV15 and TRBJ1-6, with D unresolved. The CDR3 is made up of 16 amino acids. V was clipped by 3 bases and J by 10 bases, with 19 bases between them. In germline, CDR1 is LNHNV, CDR2 YYDKDF (reference sequence). Here the CDR3 reads CATSRSIRTPSSPLHF. In DNA form, the CDR3 reads TGTGCCACCAGCAGGTCGATACGGACGCCGAGCTCACCCCTCCACTTT.

This chain uses TRBV11-2 with TRBJ2-1; D gene uncertain. The germline gives CDR1 SGHAT, CDR2 FQNNGV. This CDR3 is 16 amino acids long. Trimming removed 1 base from V and 0 bases from J, with 10 bases in between. The CDR3 reads CASSLVGLSSYNEQFF. The CDR3 nucleotides are TGTGCCAGCAGCTTAGTGGGGTTGAGCTCCTACAATGAGCAGTTCTTC. The full variable domain, with the rest looked up from reference TRBV11-2 and TRBJ2-1, is EAGVAQSPRYKIIEKRQSVAFWCNPISGHATLYWYQQILGQGPKLLIQFQNNGVVDDSQLPKDRFSAERLKGVDSTLKIQPAKLEDSAVYLCASSLVGLSSYNEQFFGPGTRLTVL.

The chain joins TRBV19 to TRBJ2-7; TRBD2 might be the D (6 bases). From germline, CDR1 is LNHDA and CDR2 SQIVND (reference sequence). This CDR3 region has 12 residues. V lost 3 bases and J lost 5, with 8 bases in between. CDR3 in amino acids: CASSIWGDEQYF. The CDR3 bases are TGTGCCAGTAGTATTTGGGGGGACGAGCAGTACTTC.

This chain joins TRBV13 and TRBJ2-3; maybe TRBD1 (5 bases). Trimming left V 5 bases short and J 4 bases short, with 13 bases between. CDR1 is PRHDT, CDR2 FYEKMQ, per germline (reference sequence). The CDR3 is made up of 14 amino acids. The CDR3, as DNA: TGTGCCAGCAGCGACAGACGGGTGGCAGATACGCAGTATTTT. It encodes CASSDRRVADTQYF. The full variable domain, completed using reference TRBV13 and TRBJ2-3, is AAGVIQSPRHLIKEKRETATLKCYPIPRHDTVYWYQQGPGQDPQFLISFYEKMQSDKGSIPDRFSAQQFSDYHSELNMSSLELGDSALYFCASSDRRVADTQYFGPGTRLTVL.

This clone was detected a few times. The chain couples TRBV19 to TRBJ1-2; the D is unclear. The CDR3 sequence is 14 residues long. In germline, CDR1 is LNHDA, CDR2 SQIVND (reference sequence). With 5 bases removed from V and 5 bases from J, the gap between germline ends came to 15 bases. The CDR3 is CASSVPDGPYGYTF. CDR3 nucleotides: TGTGCCAGTAGTGTTCCGGACGGACCTTATGGCTACACCTTC.

Only a few counts were recorded for this clone. The rearrangement joins TRBV10-3 to TRBJ1-1; TRBD1 matches 7 bases. Germline loops: CDR1 ENHRY, CDR2 SYGVKD. The V and J ends lost 3 bases and 1 base, in that order; junction bases with no gene match: 2. The CDR3 extends over 14 amino acids. DNA of the CDR3: TGTGCCATCAGTGACCGACAGGGGAACACTGAAGCTTTCTTT. It specifies CAISDRQGNTEAFF.

This clone was detected a few times. The CDR3 protein is CASSEPSGRSPQPQHF. The CDR3 region has the DNA TGTGCCAGCAGTGAACCGAGCGGGAGGTCCCCTCAGCCCCAGCATTTT. V is TRBV6-1 and J is TRBJ1-5, with no clear D. V was clipped by 2 bases and J by 6 bases, with 17 bases between them. This CDR3 has 16 amino acids. The germline gives CDR1 MNHNS, CDR2 SASEGT.

This chain joins TRBV5-1 and TRBJ2-7; no definite D call. The V gene's germline CDR1 is SGHRS and CDR2 YFSETQ. V lost 0 bases to trimming and J lost 1 base, with 11 bases between them. This CDR3 has 15 amino acids. The CDR3 nucleotides read TGCGCCAGCAGCTTGGGGCCAGAACTATCCTACGAGCAGTACTTC. It specifies CASSLGPELSYEQYF.

This clone was seen only once. The V gene is TRBV6-6, the J gene TRBJ1-2, with TRBD1 matching over 9 bases. Trimming removed 8 bases from V and 8 bases from J; junction bases left unmatched: 12. The germline V gene encodes CDR1 MNHNY and CDR2 SVGAGI (reference sequence). The CDR3 spans 14 residues. The CDR3: CASGTPGTGYGYTF. The CDR3 DNA sequence: TGTGCCAGCGGAACTCCCGGGACAGGGTACGGCTACACCTTC.

The chain has TRBV5-1 and TRBJ2-1; the match to TRBD1 covers 12 bases. The V segment lost 4 bases and the J segment 5 bases; nucleotides outside the gene matches: 10. CDR1 is SGHRS and CDR2 is YFSETQ in the germline V gene. The CDR3 covers 17 residues. The CDR3 sequence is CASSRWGQGAFNNEQFF. The CDR3 region has the DNA TGCGCCAGCAGCCGCTGGGGACAGGGGGCGTTCAACAATGAGCAGTTCTTC. Full variable domain (outside the CDR3, taken from reference TRBV5-1 and TRBJ2-1): KAGVTQTPRYLIKTRGQQVTLSCSPISGHRSVSWYQQTPGQGLQFLFEYFSETQRNKGNFPGRFSGRQFSNSRSEMNVSTLELGDSALYLCASSRWGQGAFNNEQFFGPGTRLTVL.

This clone showed up just a few times. V usage is TRBV14 and J usage is TRBJ1-2, with 8 bases that match TRBD1. Germline V gene data show CDR1 as SGHDN and CDR2 as FVKESK. The CDR3 contains 15 residues. V trimming: 4 bases; J trimming: 8 bases; junction bases outside the gene matches: 12. The CDR3 region is CASSLGGGQVNGYTF. The CDR3 DNA reads as TGTGCCAGCAGCCTCGGCGGGGGACAGGTGAACGGCTACACCTTC.

The rearrangement links TRBV7-9 to TRBJ2-2; possibly TRBD1 for D (6 bases). Between the trimmed V and J ends, which lost 5 bases and 4 bases, there was a span of 8 bases. CDR3 length: 13 residues. Germline loops: CDR1 SEHNR, CDR2 FQNEAQ (reference sequence). CDR3 DNA sequence: TGTGCCAGCAGCCAGGGGTCCACCGGGGAGCTGTTTTTT. Translating it yields CASSQGSTGELFF.

This clone was detected a few times. Other DNA sequences in this sample translate to the same CDR3. V usage is TRBV29-1 and J usage is TRBJ2-2, with D perhaps given as TRBD1 or TRBD2 (5 bases each). Germline V gives CDR1 SQVTM, CDR2 ANQGSEA. The CDR3 loop spans 12 amino acids. V was trimmed by 4 bases and J by 5 bases, leaving 8 bases between them. The CDR3 DNA sequence: TGCAGCGTTGCAGAGGGGACCGGGGAGCTGTTTTTT. Its protein product is CSVAEGTGELFF.

This rearrangement joins TRBV7-9 to TRBJ2-5; TRBD1 matches at 7 bases. The CDR3 length is 14 residues. V trimming: 6 bases; J trimming: 4 bases; junction bases outside the gene matches: 8. Germline V gene lookup returns CDR1 SEHNR and CDR2 FQNEAQ (reference sequence). The CDR3 loop reads CASSFTGAGETQYF. CDR3 nucleotide sequence: TGTGCCAGCAGTTTCACAGGGGCGGGAGAGACCCAGTACTTC.

V is TRBV15 and J is TRBJ2-7, with D unresolved. This CDR3 has 13 residues. Trimming took 6 bases from V and 0 from J, leaving 9 bases between them. Germline CDR1 and CDR2: LNHNV and YYDKDF (reference sequence). CDR3 residues: CATRGPSSYEQYF. The DNA of the CDR3 is TGTGCCACCAGGGGCCCTAGCTCCTACGAGCAGTACTTC. The complete variable domain, with remaining parts taken from reference TRBV15 and TRBJ2-7, reads DAMVIQNPRYQVTQFGKPVTLSCSQTLNHNVMYWYQQKSSQAPKLLFHYYDKDFNNEADTPDNFQSRRPNTSFCFLDIRSPGLGDTAMYLCATRGPSSYEQYFGPGTRLTVT.

The chain combines TRBV27 with TRBJ2-7; D not certain. With 4 bases removed from V and 3 bases from J, the gap between germline ends came to 10 bases. The CDR3 is 13 amino acids. In germline, CDR1 is MNHEY, CDR2 SMNVEV (reference sequence). The CDR3 spells CASSSGYDYEQYF. CDR3 nucleotide sequence: TGTGCCAGCAGTTCCGGGTATGACTACGAGCAGTACTTC.

The V and J genes are TRBV29-1 and TRBJ2-2; no clear D gene. The CDR3 runs to 13 residues. V lost 3 bases and J lost 4, with 9 bases in between. Per germline, CDR1 SQVTM and CDR2 ANQGSEA. This CDR3 is CSVDEYSTGELFF. The DNA for the CDR3 is TGCAGCGTTGATGAGTACTCCACCGGGGAGCTGTTTTTT.

The chain links TRBV5-1 to TRBJ1-1, with TRBD1 as a possible D gene (5 bases). Trimming cost V 2 bases and J 7 bases, with 12 bases left between them. CDR3 length equals 13 residues. Germline V gives CDR1 SGHRS, CDR2 YFSETQ. CDR3 sequence reads: CASSLKGDLEAFF. CDR3 sequence (DNA): TGCGCCAGCAGCTTAAAAGGGGACCTTGAAGCTTTCTTT.

This chain uses TRBV7-8 with TRBJ1-5, with TRBD1 as a possible D gene (5 bases). Per the germline V gene, CDR1 is SGHVS and CDR2 is FQNEAQ. Deletions cut 1 base from V and 0 bases from J, with 13 bases between. This CDR3 spans 17 amino acids. The chain's CDR3 is CASSLGWGGFSNQPQHF. The CDR3, as DNA: TGTGCCAGCAGCTTAGGTTGGGGGGGTTTTAGCAATCAGCCCCAGCATTTT.

The rearrangement uses TRBV29-1 and TRBJ1-1; a possible D gene is TRBD1 (6 bases). Per germline, CDR1 SQVTM and CDR2 ANQGSEA. Trimming took off 3 bases at V and 1 base at J, with 12 bases between the two ends. CDR3 length: 14 amino acids. The CDR3 here is CSVEPGHQNTEAFF. The CDR3 nucleotides are TGCAGCGTTGAGCCGGGACACCAGAACACTGAAGCTTTCTTT.

The chain uses TRBV25-1 and TRBJ2-7; no firm D call. The CDR3 consists of 17 residues. Trimming stripped 3 bases from V and 0 bases from J, with 18 bases between. The V gene's germline CDR1 is MGHDK and CDR2 SYGVNS. The CDR3 DNA follows: TGTGCCAGCAGTGATCACGCGATCTCCCTCCGCTCCTACGAGCAGTACTTC. Amino acid sequence: CASSDHAISLRSYEQYF.